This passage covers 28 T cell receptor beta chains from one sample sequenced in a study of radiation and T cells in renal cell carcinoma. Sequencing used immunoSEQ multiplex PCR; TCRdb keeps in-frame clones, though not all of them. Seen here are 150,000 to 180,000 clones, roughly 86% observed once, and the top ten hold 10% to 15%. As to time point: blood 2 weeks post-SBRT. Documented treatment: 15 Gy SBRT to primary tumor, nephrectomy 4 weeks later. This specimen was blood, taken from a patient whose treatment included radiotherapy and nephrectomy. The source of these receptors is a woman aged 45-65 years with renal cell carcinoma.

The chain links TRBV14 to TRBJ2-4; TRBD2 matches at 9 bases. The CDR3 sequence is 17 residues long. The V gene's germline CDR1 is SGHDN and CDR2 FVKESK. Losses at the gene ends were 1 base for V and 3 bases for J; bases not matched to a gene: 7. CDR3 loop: CASSQGGGALGKNIQYF. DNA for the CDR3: TGTGCCAGCAGCCAAGGCGGGGGGGCGCTTGGCAAAAACATTCAGTACTTC.

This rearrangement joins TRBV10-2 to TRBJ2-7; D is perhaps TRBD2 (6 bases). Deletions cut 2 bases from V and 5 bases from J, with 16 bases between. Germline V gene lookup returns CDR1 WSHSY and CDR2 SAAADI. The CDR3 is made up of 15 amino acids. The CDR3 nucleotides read TGCGCCAGCAGTGAGCTCGCTGGGGGACTCGACGAGCAGTACTTC. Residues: CASSELAGGLDEQYF.

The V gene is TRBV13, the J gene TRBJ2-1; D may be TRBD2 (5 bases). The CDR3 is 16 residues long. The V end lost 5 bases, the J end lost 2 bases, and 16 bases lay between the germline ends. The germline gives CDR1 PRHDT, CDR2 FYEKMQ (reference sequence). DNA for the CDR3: TGTGCCAGCAGCCCGCTCGGGGAGAGGGCCTACAATGAGCAGTTCTTC. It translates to CASSPLGERAYNEQFF.

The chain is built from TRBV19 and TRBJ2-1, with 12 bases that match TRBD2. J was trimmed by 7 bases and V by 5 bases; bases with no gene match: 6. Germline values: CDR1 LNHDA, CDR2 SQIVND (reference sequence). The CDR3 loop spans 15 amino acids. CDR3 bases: TGTGCCAGTAGTTCAACTAGCGGGGGGCGGAATGAGCAGTTCTTC. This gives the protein CASSSTSGGRNEQFF.

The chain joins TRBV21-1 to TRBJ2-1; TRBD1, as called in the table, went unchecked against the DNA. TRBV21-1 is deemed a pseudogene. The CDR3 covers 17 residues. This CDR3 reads CASSKEGRQGRCNEQFF. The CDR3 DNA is TGTGCCAGCAGCAAGGAGGGTAGACAGGGTCGTTGCAATGAGCAGTTCTTC.

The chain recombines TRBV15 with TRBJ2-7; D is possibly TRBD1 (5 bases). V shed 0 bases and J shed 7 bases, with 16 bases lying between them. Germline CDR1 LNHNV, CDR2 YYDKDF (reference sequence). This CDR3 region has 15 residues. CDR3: CATSRDAGRVGEQYF. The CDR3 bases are TGTGCCACCAGCAGAGATGCCGGCAGGGTAGGTGAGCAGTACTTC.

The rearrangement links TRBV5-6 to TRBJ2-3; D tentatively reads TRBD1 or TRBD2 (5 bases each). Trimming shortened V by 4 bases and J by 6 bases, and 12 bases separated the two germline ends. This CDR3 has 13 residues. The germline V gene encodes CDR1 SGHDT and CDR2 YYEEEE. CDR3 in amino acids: CASSLPGPDTQYF. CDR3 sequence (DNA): TGTGCCAGCAGCCTCCCGGGGCCGGATACGCAGTATTTT.

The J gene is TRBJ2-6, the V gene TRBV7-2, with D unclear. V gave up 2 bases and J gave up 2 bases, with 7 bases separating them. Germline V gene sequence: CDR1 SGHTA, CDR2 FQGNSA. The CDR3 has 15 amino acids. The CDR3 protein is CASSLLRAGANVLTF. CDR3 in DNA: TGTGCCAGCAGCTTACTTCGGGCTGGGGCCAACGTCCTGACTTTC.

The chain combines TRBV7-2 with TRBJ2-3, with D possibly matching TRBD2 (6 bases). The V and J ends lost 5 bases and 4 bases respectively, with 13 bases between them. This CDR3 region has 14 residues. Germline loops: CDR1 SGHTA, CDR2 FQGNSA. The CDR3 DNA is TGTGCCAGCAGCCCAACTAGCCCACCAGATACGCAGTATTTT. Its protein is CASSPTSPPDTQYF.

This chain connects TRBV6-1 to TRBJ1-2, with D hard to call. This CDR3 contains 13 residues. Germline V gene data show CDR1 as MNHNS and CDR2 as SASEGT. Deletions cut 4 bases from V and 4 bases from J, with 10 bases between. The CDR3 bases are TGTGCCAGCAGTGGATCTGCTCCCTATGGCTACACCTTC. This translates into CASSGSAPYGYTF.

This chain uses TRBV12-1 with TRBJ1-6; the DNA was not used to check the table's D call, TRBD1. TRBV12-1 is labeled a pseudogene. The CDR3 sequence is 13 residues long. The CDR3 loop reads CASSSNRRSPLHF. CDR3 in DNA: TGTGCCAGCAGCTCAAACAGAAGATCACCCCTCCACTTT.

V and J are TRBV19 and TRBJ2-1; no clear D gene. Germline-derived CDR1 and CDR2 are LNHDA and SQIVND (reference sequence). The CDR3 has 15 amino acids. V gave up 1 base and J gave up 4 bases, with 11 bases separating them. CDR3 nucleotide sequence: TGTGCCAGTAGTATAGTCCCCACGAAGTACAATGAGCAGTTCTTC. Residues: CASSIVPTKYNEQFF.

The CDR3 sequence: CASSLNRGSQETQYF. CDR3 nucleotide sequence: TGTGCCAGCAGCTTAAACCGGGGGAGCCAAGAGACCCAGTACTTC. The J gene is TRBJ2-5, the V gene TRBV7-3; possible D gene TRBD2, 6 bases. The CDR3 is made up of 15 amino acids. CDR1 and CDR2 from the germline V gene are SGHTA and FQGTGA. Deletions cut 1 base from V and 1 base from J, with 10 bases between.

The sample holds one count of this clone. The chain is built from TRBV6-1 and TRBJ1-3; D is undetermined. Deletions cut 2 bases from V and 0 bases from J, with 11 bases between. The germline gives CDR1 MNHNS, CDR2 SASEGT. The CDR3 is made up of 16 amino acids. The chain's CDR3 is CASSEPPGHSGNTIYF. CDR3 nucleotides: TGTGCCAGCAGTGAACCCCCCGGCCACTCTGGAAACACCATATATTTT.

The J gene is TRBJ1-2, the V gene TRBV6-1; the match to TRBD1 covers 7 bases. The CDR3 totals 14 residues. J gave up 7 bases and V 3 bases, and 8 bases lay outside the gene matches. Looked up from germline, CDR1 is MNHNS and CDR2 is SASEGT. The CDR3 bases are TGTGCCAGCAGTGAGCGGGGTGACAGGGTTGGCTACACCTTC. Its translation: CASSERGDRVGYTF.

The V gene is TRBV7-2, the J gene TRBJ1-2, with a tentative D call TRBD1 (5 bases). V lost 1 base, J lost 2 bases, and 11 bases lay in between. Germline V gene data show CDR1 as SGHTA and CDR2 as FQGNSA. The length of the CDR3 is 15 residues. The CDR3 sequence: CASSLDGAPNYGYTF. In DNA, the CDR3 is TGTGCCAGCAGCTTAGACGGGGCACCAAACTATGGCTACACCTTC.

For the CDR3, the DNA is TGTGCCAGCAGTCTACGACAGGGTGACTATGGCTACACCTTC. Its protein product is CASSLRQGDYGYTF. The chain couples TRBV6-1 to TRBJ1-2; TRBD1 matches 7 bases. The V and J ends lost 5 bases and 3 bases, in that order; junction bases with no gene match: 6. This CDR3 region has 14 residues. CDR1 is MNHNS and CDR2 is SASEGT in the germline V gene.

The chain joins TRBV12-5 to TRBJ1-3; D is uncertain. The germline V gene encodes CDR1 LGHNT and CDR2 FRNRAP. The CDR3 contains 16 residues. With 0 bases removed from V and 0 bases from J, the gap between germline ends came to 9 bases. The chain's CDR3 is CASGLVHGASGNTIYF. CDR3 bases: TGTGCTAGTGGTTTGGTACACGGTGCCTCTGGAAACACCATATATTTT.

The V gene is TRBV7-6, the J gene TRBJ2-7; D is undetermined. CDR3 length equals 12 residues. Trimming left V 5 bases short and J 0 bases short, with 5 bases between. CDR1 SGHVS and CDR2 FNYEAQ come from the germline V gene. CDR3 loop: CASSPSSYEQYF. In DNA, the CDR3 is TGTGCCAGCAGCCCCTCCTCCTACGAGCAGTACTTC.

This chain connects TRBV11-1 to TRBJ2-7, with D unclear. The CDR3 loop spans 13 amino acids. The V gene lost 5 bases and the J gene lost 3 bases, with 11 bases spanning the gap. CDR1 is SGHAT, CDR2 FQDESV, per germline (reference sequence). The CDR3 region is CASSRSLYYEQYF. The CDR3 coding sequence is TGTGCCAGCAGCCGATCGCTTTACTACGAGCAGTACTTC.

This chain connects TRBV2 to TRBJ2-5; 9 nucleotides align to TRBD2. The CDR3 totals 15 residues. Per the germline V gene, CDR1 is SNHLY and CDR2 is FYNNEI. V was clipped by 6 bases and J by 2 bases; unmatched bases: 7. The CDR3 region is CASRMGSGGQETQYF. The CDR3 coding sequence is TGTGCCAGCAGAATGGGTAGCGGGGGACAAGAGACCCAGTACTTC.

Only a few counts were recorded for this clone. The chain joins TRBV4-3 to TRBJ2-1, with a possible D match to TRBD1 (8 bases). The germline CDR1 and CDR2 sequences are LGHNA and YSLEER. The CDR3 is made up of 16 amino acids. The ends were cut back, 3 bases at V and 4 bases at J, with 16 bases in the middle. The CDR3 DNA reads TGCGCCAGCAGCCAGTCAACAGGGGGGGTTTACAATGAGCAGTTCTTC. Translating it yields CASSQSTGGVYNEQFF.

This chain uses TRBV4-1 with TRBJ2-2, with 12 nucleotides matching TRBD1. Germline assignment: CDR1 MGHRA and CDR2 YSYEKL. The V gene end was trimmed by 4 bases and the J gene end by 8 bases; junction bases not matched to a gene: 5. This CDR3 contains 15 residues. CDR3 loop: CASSPGTGGRGELFF. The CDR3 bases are TGCGCCAGCAGCCCCGGGACAGGGGGCAGGGGGGAGCTGTTTTTT.

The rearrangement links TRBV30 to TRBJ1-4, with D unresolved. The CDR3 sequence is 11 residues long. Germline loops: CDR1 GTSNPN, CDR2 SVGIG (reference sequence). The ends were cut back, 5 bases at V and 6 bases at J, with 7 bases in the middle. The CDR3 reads CAWGYYEKLFF. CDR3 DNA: TGTGCCTGGGGCTACTATGAAAAACTGTTTTTT.

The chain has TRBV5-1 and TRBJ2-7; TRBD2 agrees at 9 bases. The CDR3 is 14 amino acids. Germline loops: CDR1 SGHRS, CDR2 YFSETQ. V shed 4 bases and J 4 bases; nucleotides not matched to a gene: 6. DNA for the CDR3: TGCGCCAGCAGCCGTAGCGGGGGATATTACGAGCAGTACTTC. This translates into CASSRSGGYYEQYF.

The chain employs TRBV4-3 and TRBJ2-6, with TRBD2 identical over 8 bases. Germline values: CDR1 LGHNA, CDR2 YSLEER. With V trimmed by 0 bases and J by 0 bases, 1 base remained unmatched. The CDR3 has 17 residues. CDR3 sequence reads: CASSQEGTSSGANVLTF. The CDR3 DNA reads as TGCGCCAGCAGCCAAGAGGGGACTAGCTCTGGGGCCAACGTCCTGACTTTC.

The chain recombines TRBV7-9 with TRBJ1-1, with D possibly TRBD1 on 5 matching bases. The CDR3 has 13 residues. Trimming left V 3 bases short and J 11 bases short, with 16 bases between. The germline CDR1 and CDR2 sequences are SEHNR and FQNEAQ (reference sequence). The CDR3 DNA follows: TGTGCCAGCAGCTTCTTATTAGGCAGGGACGCTTTCTTT. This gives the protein CASSFLLGRDAFF.

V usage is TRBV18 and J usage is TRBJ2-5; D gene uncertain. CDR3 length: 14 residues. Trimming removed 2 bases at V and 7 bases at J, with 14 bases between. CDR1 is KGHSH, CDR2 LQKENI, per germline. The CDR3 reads CASSPDQGIGTQYF. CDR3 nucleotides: TGTGCCAGCTCACCAGACCAAGGGATAGGGACCCAGTACTTC.